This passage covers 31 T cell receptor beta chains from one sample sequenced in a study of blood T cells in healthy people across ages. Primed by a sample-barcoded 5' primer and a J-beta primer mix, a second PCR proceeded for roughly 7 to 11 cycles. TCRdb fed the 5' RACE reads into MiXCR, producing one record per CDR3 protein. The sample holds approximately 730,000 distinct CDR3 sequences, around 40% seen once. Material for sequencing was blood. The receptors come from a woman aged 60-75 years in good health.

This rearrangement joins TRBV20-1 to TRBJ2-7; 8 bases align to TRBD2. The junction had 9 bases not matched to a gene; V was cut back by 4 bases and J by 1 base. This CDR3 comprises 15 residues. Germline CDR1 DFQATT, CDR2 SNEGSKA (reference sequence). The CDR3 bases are TGCAGTGCTATCTTTGGCGGGGGGTCATCCTACGAGCAGTACTTC. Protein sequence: CSAIFGGGSSYEQYF.

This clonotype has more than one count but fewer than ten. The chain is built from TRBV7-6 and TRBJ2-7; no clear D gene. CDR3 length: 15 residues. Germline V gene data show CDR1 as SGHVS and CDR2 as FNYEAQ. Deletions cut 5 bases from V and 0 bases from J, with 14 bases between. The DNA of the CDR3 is TGTGCCAGCAGCCCCTCCCAGCTCCACTCCTACGAGCAGTACTTC. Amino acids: CASSPSQLHSYEQYF.

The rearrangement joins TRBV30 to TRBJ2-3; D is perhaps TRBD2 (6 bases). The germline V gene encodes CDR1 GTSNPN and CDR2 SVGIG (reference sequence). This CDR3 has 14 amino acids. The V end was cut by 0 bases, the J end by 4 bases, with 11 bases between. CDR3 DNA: TGTGCCTGGAGTGTACGCGGGGTCCCAGATACGCAGTATTTT. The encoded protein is CAWSVRGVPDTQYF.

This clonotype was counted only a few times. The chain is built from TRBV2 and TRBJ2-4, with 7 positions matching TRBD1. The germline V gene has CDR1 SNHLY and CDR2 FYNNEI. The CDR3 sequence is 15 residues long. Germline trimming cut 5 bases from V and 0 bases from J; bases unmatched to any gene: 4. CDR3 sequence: CASSRDSLAKNIQYF. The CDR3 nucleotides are TGTGCCAGCAGTCGGGACAGCCTAGCCAAAAACATTCAGTACTTC.

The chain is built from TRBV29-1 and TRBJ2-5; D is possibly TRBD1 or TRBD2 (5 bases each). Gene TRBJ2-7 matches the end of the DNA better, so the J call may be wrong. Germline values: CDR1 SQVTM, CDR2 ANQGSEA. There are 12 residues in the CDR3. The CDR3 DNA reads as TGCAGCGTTGCTGGGGGAGAGGCCGAGCAGTACTTC. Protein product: CSVAGGEAEQYF.

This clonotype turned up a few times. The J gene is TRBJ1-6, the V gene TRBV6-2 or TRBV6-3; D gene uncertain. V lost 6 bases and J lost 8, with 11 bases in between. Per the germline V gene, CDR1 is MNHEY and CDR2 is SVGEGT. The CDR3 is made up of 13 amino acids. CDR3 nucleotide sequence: TGTGCCAGCAGCTTCGGGTGGGATTCACCCCTCCACTTT. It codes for CASSFGWDSPLHF.

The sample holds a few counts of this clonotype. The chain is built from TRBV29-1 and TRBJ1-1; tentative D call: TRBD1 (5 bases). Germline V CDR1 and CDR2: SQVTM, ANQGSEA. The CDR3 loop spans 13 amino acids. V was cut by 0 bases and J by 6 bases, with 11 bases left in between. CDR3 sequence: CSVEDWEGAEAFF. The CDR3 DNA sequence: TGCAGCGTTGAAGATTGGGAAGGGGCTGAAGCTTTCTTT.

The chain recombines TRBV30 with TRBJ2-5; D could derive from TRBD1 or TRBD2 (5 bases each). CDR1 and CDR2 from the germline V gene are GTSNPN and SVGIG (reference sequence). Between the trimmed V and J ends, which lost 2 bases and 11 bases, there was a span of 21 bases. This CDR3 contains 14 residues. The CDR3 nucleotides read TGTGCCTGGAGTCGGGACGTTGTTATCGATGAGCAGTACTTC. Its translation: CAWSRDVVIDEQYF.

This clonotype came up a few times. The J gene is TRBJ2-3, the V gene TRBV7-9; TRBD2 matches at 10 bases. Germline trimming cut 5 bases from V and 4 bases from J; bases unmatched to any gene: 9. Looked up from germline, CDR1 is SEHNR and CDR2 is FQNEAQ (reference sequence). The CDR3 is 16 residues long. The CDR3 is CASSRDSGRRPDTQYF. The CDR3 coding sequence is TGTGCCAGCAGCAGAGATAGCGGGAGGAGGCCAGATACGCAGTATTTT. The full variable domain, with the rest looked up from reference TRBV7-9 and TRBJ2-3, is DTGVSQNPRHKITKRGQNVTFRCDPISEHNRLYWYRQTLGQGPEFLTYFQNEAQLEKSRLLSDRFSAERPKGSFSTLEIQRTEQGDSAMYLCASSRDSGRRPDTQYFGPGTRLTVL.

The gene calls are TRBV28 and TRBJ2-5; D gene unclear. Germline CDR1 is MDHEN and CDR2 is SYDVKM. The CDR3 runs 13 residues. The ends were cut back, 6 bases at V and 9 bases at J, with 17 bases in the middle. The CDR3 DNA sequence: TGTGCCAGCAGACCTTTCGACGGGTTTGCCCAGTACTTC. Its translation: CASRPFDGFAQYF.

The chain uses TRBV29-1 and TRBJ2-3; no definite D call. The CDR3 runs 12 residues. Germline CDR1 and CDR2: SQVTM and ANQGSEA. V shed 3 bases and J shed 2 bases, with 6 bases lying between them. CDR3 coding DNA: TGCAGCGTTGACGTGTTCACAGATACGCAGTATTTT. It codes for CSVDVFTDTQYF.

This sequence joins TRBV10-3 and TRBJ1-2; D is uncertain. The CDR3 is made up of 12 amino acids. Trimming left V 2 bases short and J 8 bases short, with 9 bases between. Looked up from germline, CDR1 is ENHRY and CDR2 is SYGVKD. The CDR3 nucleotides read TGTGCCATCAGTGAGACGGAGGACGGCTACACCTTC. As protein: CAISETEDGYTF.

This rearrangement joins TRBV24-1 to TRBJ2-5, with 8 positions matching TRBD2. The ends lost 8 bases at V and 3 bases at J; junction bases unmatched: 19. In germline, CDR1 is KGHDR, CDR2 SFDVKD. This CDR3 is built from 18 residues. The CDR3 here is CATNPCLTSEVREETQYF. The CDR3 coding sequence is TGTGCCACCAACCCGTGCCTGACTAGCGAGGTCCGTGAAGAGACCCAGTACTTC.

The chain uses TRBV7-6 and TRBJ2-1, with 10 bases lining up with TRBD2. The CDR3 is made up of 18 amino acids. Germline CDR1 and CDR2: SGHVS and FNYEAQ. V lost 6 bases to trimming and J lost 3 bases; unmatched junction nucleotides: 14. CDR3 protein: CASSLTSGSLWGYNEQFF. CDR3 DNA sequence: TGTGCCAGCAGTTTGACTAGCGGGTCCTTATGGGGCTACAATGAGCAGTTCTTC.

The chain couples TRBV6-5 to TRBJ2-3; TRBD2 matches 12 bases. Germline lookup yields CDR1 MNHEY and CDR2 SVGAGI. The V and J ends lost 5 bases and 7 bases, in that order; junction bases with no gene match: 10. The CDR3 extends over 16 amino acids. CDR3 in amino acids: CASSTFLAGGPHTQYF. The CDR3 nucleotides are TGTGCCAGCAGTACTTTCCTAGCGGGAGGGCCGCATACGCAGTATTTT.

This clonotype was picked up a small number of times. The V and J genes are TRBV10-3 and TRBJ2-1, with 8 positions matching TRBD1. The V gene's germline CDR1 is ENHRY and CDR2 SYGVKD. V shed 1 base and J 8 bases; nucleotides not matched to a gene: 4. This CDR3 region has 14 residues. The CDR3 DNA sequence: TGTGCCATCAGTGAGTTACAGGGGGGCGATGAGCAGTTCTTC. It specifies CAISELQGGDEQFF.

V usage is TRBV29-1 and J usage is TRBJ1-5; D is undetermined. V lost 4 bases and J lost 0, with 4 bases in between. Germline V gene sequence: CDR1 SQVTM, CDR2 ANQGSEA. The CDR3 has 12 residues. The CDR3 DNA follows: TGCAGCGTTGGGGATAGCAATCAGCCCCAGCATTTT. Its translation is CSVGDSNQPQHF.

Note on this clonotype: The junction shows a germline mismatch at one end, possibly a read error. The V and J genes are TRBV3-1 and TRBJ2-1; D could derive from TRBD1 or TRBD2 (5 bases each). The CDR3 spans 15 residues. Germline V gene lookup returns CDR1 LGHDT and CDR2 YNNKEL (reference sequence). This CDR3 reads CASSQDSGPYNERFF. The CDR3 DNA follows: TGTGCCAGCAGCCAAGATTCGGGGCCGTACAATGAGCGGTTCTTC.

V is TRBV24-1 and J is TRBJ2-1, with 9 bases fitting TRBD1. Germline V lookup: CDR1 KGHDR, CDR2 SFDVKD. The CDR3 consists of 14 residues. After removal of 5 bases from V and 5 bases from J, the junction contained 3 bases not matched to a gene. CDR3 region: CATSGGQGNNEQFF. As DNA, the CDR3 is TGTGCCACCAGTGGCGGACAGGGGAACAATGAGCAGTTCTTC.

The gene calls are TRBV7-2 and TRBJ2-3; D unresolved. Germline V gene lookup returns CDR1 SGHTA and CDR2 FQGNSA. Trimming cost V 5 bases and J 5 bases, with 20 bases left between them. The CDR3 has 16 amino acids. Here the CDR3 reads CASSPRLGRVVDTQYF. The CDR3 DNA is TGTGCCAGCAGCCCCAGGTTAGGTAGGGTCGTAGATACGCAGTATTTT.

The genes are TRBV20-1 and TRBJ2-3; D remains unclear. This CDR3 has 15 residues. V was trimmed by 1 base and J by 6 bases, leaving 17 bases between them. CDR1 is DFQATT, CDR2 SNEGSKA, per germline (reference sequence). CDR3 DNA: TGCAGTGCTAGAGTTTATAGTCTTGGCGCTGATACGCAGTATTTT. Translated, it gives CSARVYSLGADTQYF.

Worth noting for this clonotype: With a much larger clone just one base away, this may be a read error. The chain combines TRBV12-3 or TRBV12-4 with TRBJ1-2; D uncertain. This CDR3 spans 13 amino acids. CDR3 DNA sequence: TGTTCCAGCAGTGAGACGGGGAACTATGGCTACACCTTC. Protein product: CSSSETGNYGYTF.

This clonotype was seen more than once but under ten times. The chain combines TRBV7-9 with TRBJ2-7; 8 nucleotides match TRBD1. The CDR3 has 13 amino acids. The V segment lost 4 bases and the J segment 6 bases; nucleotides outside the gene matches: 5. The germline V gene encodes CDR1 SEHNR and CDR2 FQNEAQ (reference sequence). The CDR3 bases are TGTGCCAGCAGCTCTACAGGGGGAAGCGAGCAGTACTTC. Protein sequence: CASSSTGGSEQYF.

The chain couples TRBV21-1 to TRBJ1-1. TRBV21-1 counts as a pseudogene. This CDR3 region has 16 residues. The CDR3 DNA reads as TGTGCCAGCAGCGGGGTAAGGCGGTTCATGAACACTGAAGCTTTCTTT. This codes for CASSGVRRFMNTEAFF.

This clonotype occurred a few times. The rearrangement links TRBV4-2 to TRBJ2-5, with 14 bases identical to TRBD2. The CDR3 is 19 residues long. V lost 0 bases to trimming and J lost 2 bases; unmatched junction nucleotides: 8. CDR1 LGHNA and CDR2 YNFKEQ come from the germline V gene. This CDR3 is CASSQEGTSGRGIQETQYF. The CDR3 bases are TGTGCCAGCAGCCAAGAGGGGACTAGCGGGAGAGGGATACAAGAGACCCAGTACTTC.

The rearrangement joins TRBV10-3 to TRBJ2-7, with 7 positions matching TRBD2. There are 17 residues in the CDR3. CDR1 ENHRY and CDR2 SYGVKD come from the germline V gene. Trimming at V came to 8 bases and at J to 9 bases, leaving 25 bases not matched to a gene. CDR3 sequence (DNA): TGTGCCATCTCCGCGATGGCCCGGGAGGACACCCCTAGCGGGCAGTACTTC. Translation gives CAISAMAREDTPSGQYF.

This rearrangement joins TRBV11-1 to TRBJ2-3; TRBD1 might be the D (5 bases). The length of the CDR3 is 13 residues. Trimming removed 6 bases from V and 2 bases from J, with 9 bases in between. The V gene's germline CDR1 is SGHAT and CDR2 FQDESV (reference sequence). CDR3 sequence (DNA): TGTGCCAGCAGGTACAGGACCACAGATACGCAGTATTTT. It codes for CASRYRTTDTQYF.

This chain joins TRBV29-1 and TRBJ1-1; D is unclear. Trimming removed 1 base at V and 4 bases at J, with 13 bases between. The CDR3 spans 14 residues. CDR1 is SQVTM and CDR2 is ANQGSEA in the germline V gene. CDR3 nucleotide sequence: TGCAGCGTTGAAGTGGTAGGGAGGGCCACTGAAGCTTTCTTT. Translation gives CSVEVVGRATEAFF.

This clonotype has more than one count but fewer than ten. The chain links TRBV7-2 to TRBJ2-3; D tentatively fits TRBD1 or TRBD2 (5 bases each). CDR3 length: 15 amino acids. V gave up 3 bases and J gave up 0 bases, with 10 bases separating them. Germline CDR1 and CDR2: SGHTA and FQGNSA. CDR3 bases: TGTGCCAGCAGCTTCACGGGACCTAGCACAGATACGCAGTATTTT. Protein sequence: CASSFTGPSTDTQYF.

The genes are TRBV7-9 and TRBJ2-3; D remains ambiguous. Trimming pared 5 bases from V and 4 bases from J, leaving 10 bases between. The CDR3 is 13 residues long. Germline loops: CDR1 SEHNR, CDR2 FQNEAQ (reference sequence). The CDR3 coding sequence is TGTGCCAGCAGCAAGCCAAACCCAGATACGCAGTATTTT. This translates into CASSKPNPDTQYF.

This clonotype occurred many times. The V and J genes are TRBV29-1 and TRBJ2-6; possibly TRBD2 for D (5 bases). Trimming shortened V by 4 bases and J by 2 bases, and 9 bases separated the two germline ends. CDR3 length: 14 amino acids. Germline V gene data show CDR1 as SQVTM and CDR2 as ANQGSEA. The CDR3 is CSVGPGTGANVLTF. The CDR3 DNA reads TGCAGCGTTGGGCCGGGGACTGGGGCCAACGTCCTGACTTTC.